The 27 T cell receptor beta chains presented below share a single source sample, sequenced in a study of blood T cell repertoires in COVID-19. The protocol was immunoSEQ multiplex PCR, while the TCRdb copy is restricted to in-frame clones and leaves out a portion. The sample carries about 140,000 clones, roughly 89% recorded once. The sequenced sample was peripheral blood. The receptors here all came from a human donor in a cohort sampled during active COVID-19.

The CDR3 spells CAWMEGSGPYEQYF. The DNA for the CDR3 is TGTGCCTGGATGGAAGGTAGTGGGCCCTACGAGCAGTACTTC. The V gene is TRBV30, the J gene TRBJ2-7; D gene ambiguous. V was cut by 4 bases and J by 2 bases, with 15 bases left in between. The CDR3 totals 14 residues. CDR1 and CDR2 from the germline V gene are GTSNPN and SVGIG (reference sequence). Looking up the rest from reference TRBV30 and TRBJ2-7 gives the full variable domain: SQTIHQWPATLVQPVGSPLSLECTVEGTSNPNLYWYRQAAGRGLQLLFYSVGIGQISSEVPQNLSASRPQDRQFILSSKKLLLSDSGFYLCAWMEGSGPYEQYFGPGTRLTVT.

V gene TRBV27 combines with J gene TRBJ2-7, with TRBD1 matching 9 bases. From germline, CDR1 is MNHEY and CDR2 SMNVEV (reference sequence). This CDR3 is built from 16 residues. With V trimmed by 6 bases and J by 1 base, 10 bases remained unmatched. CDR3 DNA sequence: TGTGCCAGCAGCGGGAACCGGGACAGGGAATCCTACGAGCAGTACTTC. Its translation: CASSGNRDRESYEQYF.

The chain carries TRBV6-5 and TRBJ2-3; no reliable D call. The CDR3 contains 12 residues. From germline, CDR1 is MNHEY and CDR2 SVGAGI. Trimming left V 7 bases short and J 1 base short, with 6 bases between. The CDR3 loop is CASTLGTDTQYF. For the CDR3, the DNA is TGTGCCAGCACCCTCGGCACAGATACGCAGTATTTT.

As to this clone: Other DNA sequences within the sample encode an identical CDR3. The V gene is TRBV9, the J gene TRBJ1-2, with TRBD1 matching over 8 bases. The V segment lost 3 bases and the J segment 4 bases; nucleotides outside the gene matches: 2. The germline gives CDR1 SGDLS, CDR2 YYNGEE. The CDR3 runs to 13 residues. The chain's CDR3 is CASSADRGYGYTF. As DNA, the CDR3 is TGTGCCAGCAGCGCCGACAGGGGCTATGGCTACACCTTC.

This chain joins TRBV7-8 and TRBJ2-7; 7 nucleotides line up with TRBD2. CDR1 is SGHVS and CDR2 is FQNEAQ in the germline V gene. The junction had 10 bases not matched to a gene; V was cut back by 4 bases and J by 7 bases. This CDR3 comprises 14 residues. The CDR3 loop is CASSSSGARVEQYF. The CDR3 DNA reads TGTGCCAGCAGCTCCAGCGGGGCCCGGGTGGAGCAGTACTTC.

The J gene is TRBJ1-2, the V gene TRBV4-1, with TRBD1 matching 9 bases. CDR1 and CDR2 from the germline V gene are MGHRA and YSYEKL. The CDR3 length is 15 residues. After removal of 2 bases from V and 6 bases from J, the junction contained 7 bases not matched to a gene. The CDR3 bases are TGCGCCAGCAGCCAACCGGGACAGGGACGGGATGGCTACACCTTC. Its translation: CASSQPGQGRDGYTF.

The chain is built from TRBV11-2 and TRBJ2-1; 12 nucleotides align to TRBD2. The CDR3 is 16 amino acids. Germline CDR1 is SGHAT and CDR2 is FQNNGV. J lost 4 bases, V lost 3 bases, and 4 bases had no gene match. The CDR3 sequence: CASSLTSGGAYNEQFF. As DNA, the CDR3 is TGTGCCAGCAGCTTGACTAGCGGGGGCGCATACAATGAGCAGTTCTTC.

J is TRBJ2-7 and V is TRBV6-1; 10 nucleotides line up with TRBD2. Unmatched junction bases numbered 9, after V lost 2 bases and J lost 5 bases. The CDR3 length is 16 residues. Germline V CDR1 and CDR2: MNHNS, SASEGT. The CDR3, as DNA: TGTGCCAGCAGTGAAAAGAGCGGGGGGGCGTGGAACGAGCAGTACTTC. It yields the protein CASSEKSGGAWNEQYF.

This clone has only a few counts. This chain uses TRBV3-1 (or the pseudogene TRBV3-2) with TRBJ1-2, with unresolved D. Germline lookup yields CDR1 LGHDT and CDR2 YNNKEL (reference sequence). Between the trimmed V and J ends, which lost 0 bases and 4 bases, there was a span of 6 bases. This CDR3 comprises 13 residues. The CDR3 spells CASSQEGPYGYTF. In DNA form, the CDR3 reads TGTGCCAGCAGCCAAGAGGGCCCCTATGGCTACACCTTC.

This sequence joins TRBV27 and TRBJ2-6; TRBD1 agrees at 7 bases. The CDR3 loop spans 18 amino acids. CDR1 is MNHEY and CDR2 is SMNVEV in the germline V gene (reference sequence). The V and J ends lost 3 bases and 1 base, in that order; junction bases with no gene match: 9. The CDR3 loop reads CASSFRQGPWSGANVLTF. In DNA, the CDR3 is TGTGCCAGCAGTTTTCGACAGGGTCCTTGGTCTGGGGCCAACGTCCTGACTTTC. The full variable domain, rest sourced from reference TRBV27 and TRBJ2-6, is EAQVTQNPRYLITVTGKKLTVTCSQNMNHEYMSWYRQDPGLGLRQIYYSMNVEVTDKGDVPEGYKVSRKEKRNFPLILESPSPNQTSLYFCASSFRQGPWSGANVLTFGAGSRLTVL.

The rearrangement uses TRBV28 and TRBJ1-1; weak D call: TRBD1 (6 bases). Trimming shortened V by 2 bases and J by 8 bases, and 12 bases separated the two germline ends. The germline gives CDR1 MDHEN, CDR2 SYDVKM. The CDR3 length is 13 residues. Here the CDR3 reads CASSLGWGREAFF. The CDR3 DNA follows: TGTGCCAGCAGTTTAGGGTGGGGGCGAGAAGCTTTCTTT.

Only one count was recorded for this clone. The chain links TRBV4-1 to TRBJ1-4; the D is unclear. Trimming pared 0 bases from V and 11 bases from J, leaving 10 bases between. The CDR3 covers 13 residues. Germline V lookup: CDR1 MGHRA, CDR2 YSYEKL. CDR3 protein: CASSQDLYVKLFF. The CDR3 coding sequence is TGCGCCAGCAGCCAAGATCTATACGTCAAACTGTTTTTT.

The V call is TRBV18, the J call TRBJ2-2, with 9 bases identical to TRBD1. The CDR3 has 19 residues. Trimming took 4 bases from V and 3 from J; bases not matched to a gene: 15. The germline gives CDR1 KGHSH, CDR2 LQKENI. CDR3 in amino acids: CASSQRVGTGTFDTGELFF. The CDR3 DNA reads TGTGCCAGCTCACAAAGGGTAGGGACAGGGACTTTTGACACCGGGGAGCTGTTTTTT.

The chain is built from TRBV30 and TRBJ1-4; perhaps TRBD1 as D (6 bases). CDR3 length: 14 amino acids. V was clipped by 1 base and J by 4 bases, with 10 bases between them. Germline V gives CDR1 GTSNPN, CDR2 SVGIG (reference sequence). The CDR3 reads CAWSAGRGNEKLFF. As DNA, the CDR3 is TGTGCCTGGAGTGCCGGCAGGGGTAATGAAAAACTGTTTTTT.

The V gene is TRBV5-1, the J gene TRBJ2-7; D is uncertain. V was trimmed by 4 bases and J by 3 bases, leaving 8 bases between them. Germline values: CDR1 SGHRS, CDR2 YFSETQ. The CDR3 loop spans 12 amino acids. Here the CDR3 reads CASSETYYEQYF. For the CDR3, the DNA is TGCGCCAGCAGCGAAACCTACTACGAGCAGTACTTC.

This chain joins TRBV11-3 and TRBJ2-7, with 12 bases fitting TRBD1. Germline V gene sequence: CDR1 SGHNT, CDR2 YENEEA. This CDR3 contains 16 residues. Trimming removed 3 bases from V and 2 bases from J; junction bases left unmatched: 5. CDR3: CASSLVRDRGPYEQYF. The CDR3 DNA reads TGTGCCAGCAGCTTGGTCCGGGACAGGGGGCCCTACGAGCAGTACTTC.

V is TRBV6-2 or TRBV6-3 and J is TRBJ2-7; the D gene is possibly TRBD1 (8 bases). This CDR3 spans 16 amino acids. The V gene lost 6 bases and the J gene lost 4 bases, with 22 bases spanning the gap. Germline V gene lookup returns CDR1 MNHEY and CDR2 SVGEGT. The CDR3 DNA reads as TGTGCCAGCAGCCTCGGACAGGGAGGGACCCCTTACGAGCAGTACTTC. Translation gives CASSLGQGGTPYEQYF.

V gene TRBV5-1 combines with J gene TRBJ2-1; 8 positions agree with TRBD2. CDR3 length: 15 residues. V trimming: 5 bases; J trimming: 6 bases; junction bases outside the gene matches: 10. CDR1 is SGHRS, CDR2 YFSETQ, per germline. The CDR3: CASRPTGGPANEQFF. Written as DNA, the CDR3 is TGCGCCAGCAGACCTACGGGAGGGCCGGCCAATGAGCAGTTCTTC.

CDR3 protein: CASSFKTGEYYGYTF. DNA for the CDR3: TGCGCCAGCAGCTTCAAGACAGGGGAGTACTATGGCTACACCTTC. V is TRBV5-1 and J is TRBJ1-2; 8 bases match TRBD1. The CDR3 runs to 15 residues. The ends lost 2 bases at V and 3 bases at J; junction bases unmatched: 6. Germline V gene lookup returns CDR1 SGHRS and CDR2 YFSETQ.

The chain carries TRBV7-2 and TRBJ2-5, with no clear D. V lost 1 base and J lost 1, with 7 bases in between. The CDR3 totals 14 residues. Germline V gives CDR1 SGHTA, CDR2 FQGNSA. CDR3 sequence (DNA): TGTGCCAGCAGCTTAGAACACCTCCAAGAGACCCAGTACTTC. Residues: CASSLEHLQETQYF.

This clone was observed a few times. The sample holds other DNA sequences that translate to the same CDR3. The rearrangement links TRBV9 to TRBJ2-7; perhaps TRBD1 as D (5 bases). The germline V and J ends were trimmed by 4 bases and 3 bases, with 11 bases remaining between them. This CDR3 region has 13 residues. Germline V gene lookup returns CDR1 SGDLS and CDR2 YYNGEE. Here the CDR3 reads CASSPPQGYEQYF. CDR3 bases: TGTGCCAGCAGCCCTCCCCAGGGCTACGAGCAGTACTTC.

The chain has TRBV18 and TRBJ2-7, with TRBD1 matching over 10 bases. Germline-derived CDR1 and CDR2 are KGHSH and LQKENI. This CDR3 contains 14 residues. Trimming at V came to 6 bases and at J to 2 bases, leaving 4 bases not matched to a gene. CDR3 residues: CASSGTGVPYEQYF. In DNA, the CDR3 is TGTGCCAGCTCGGGGACAGGGGTTCCCTACGAGCAGTACTTC.

This clone showed up just once. The chain employs TRBV7-9 and TRBJ1-2, with 9 bases aligning to TRBD1. J gave up 2 bases and V 5 bases, and 15 bases lay outside the gene matches. The V gene's germline CDR1 is SEHNR and CDR2 FQNEAQ (reference sequence). The CDR3 is made up of 18 amino acids. CDR3 sequence: CASSPPVGQGKANYGYTF. In DNA, the CDR3 is TGTGCCAGCAGCCCACCCGTGGGACAGGGAAAGGCCAACTATGGCTACACCTTC.

This rearrangement joins TRBV12-2 to TRBJ2-3; the table names TRBD1, a call not compared with the DNA. TRBV12-2 is labeled a pseudogene. The length of the CDR3 is 15 residues. CDR3 bases: TGTGCAAGTCGCTTAGTGGGCTGGGGCCCCGATACGCAGTATTTT. Translation: CASRLVGWGPDTQYF.

The chain recombines TRBV9 with TRBJ1-2, with 7 bases aligning to TRBD1. Germline V gives CDR1 SGDLS, CDR2 YYNGEE. V shed 4 bases, J shed 0 bases, and the junction held 12 bases outside the gene matches. The CDR3 runs 17 residues. CDR3 in amino acids: CASSSMTGIEANYGYTF. DNA for the CDR3: TGTGCCAGCAGCTCGATGACAGGGATCGAAGCTAACTATGGCTACACCTTC.

The chain links TRBV27 to TRBJ1-5; D not resolved. CDR3 length: 13 amino acids. Trimming pared 5 bases from V and 6 bases from J, leaving 11 bases between. CDR1 is MNHEY and CDR2 is SMNVEV in the germline V gene (reference sequence). In DNA, the CDR3 is TGTGCCAGCAGTCCTTTTTACGGTCAGCCCCAGCATTTT. Translation: CASSPFYGQPQHF.

This chain joins TRBV6-2 or TRBV6-3 and TRBJ1-1, with TRBD1 matching 9 bases. V lost 6 bases to trimming and J lost 4 bases; unmatched junction nucleotides: 12. Germline assignment: CDR1 MNHEY and CDR2 SVGEGT. The CDR3 loop spans 16 amino acids. This CDR3 is CASSSLRTGERTEAFF. In nucleotides, the CDR3 is TGTGCCAGCAGCTCGCTACGGACAGGGGAACGCACTGAAGCTTTCTTT.